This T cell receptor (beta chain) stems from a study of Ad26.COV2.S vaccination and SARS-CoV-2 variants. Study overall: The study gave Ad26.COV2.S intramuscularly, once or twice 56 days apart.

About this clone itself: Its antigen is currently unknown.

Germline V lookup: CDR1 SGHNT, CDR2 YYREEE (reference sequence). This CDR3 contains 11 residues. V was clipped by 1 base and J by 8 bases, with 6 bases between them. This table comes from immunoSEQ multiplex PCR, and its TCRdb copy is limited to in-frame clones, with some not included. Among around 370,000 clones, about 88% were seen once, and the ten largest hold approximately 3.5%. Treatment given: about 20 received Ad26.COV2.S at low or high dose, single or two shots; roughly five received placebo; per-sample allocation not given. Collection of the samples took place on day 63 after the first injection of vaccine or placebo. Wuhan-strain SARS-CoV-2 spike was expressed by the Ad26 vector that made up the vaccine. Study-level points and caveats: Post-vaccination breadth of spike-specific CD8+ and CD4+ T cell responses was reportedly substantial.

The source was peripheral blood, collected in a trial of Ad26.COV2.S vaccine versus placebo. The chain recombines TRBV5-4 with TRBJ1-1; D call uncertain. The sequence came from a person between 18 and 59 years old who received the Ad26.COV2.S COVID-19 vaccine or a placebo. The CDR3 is CASSLQQEAFF. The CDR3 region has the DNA TGTGCCAGCAGCTTGCAACAGGAAGCTTTCTTT.